The following is a T cell receptor beta chain sequence with its context. Its target is unknown. This specimen comes from a study of T cell responses to AZD1222 COVID-19 vaccine. TCRdb keeps only in-frame clones here, not all; method: immunoSEQ multiplex PCR. Counted here are some 130,000 clones, roughly 90% occurring once; the ten biggest clones make up roughly 6.3%. Germline V gene sequence: CDR1 MNHNS, CDR2 SASEGT. The V and J ends lost 3 bases and 7 bases respectively, with 12 bases between them. The CDR3 covers 13 residues. Points from the study as a whole: Spike-wide vaccine-associated CD4 TCRs dominated at 160-218 and 743-854. Females made up more of the donors, who were largely white British, and clonal diversity may have come out too low. Seropositive AZD1222 recipients at baseline numbered only six or seven.

This chain links TRBV6-1 with TRBJ2-5; D remains unclear. The input for sequencing was peripheral blood, taken on day 0 of AZD1222 vaccination. The TCR was taken from an adult in good health. The CDR3 DNA reads TGTGCCAGCAGTGACCTCCACAAGGGGACCCAGTACTTC. The encoded protein is CASSDLHKGTQYF.